This TCR beta chain was observed in a study of cytomegalovirus exposure and HLA in healthy donors. A note on this clone: Its antigen is undetermined.

Sequencing used immunoSEQ multiplex PCR; TCRdb keeps in-frame clones, though not all of them. The table has some 220,000 clones, 90% to 95% seen once. This CDR3 region has 15 residues. Germline V gene lookup returns CDR1 MNHEY and CDR2 SMNVEV (reference sequence). V was clipped by 7 bases and J by 5 bases, with 19 bases between them. General study points: According to the study, approximately 150 TCR beta chains were cytomegalovirus-associated. The finding came from a later analysis; first-cohort TCR clusters tended to co-occur in the approximately 120 validation repertoires.

This receptor was identified in a woman between 18 and 29 years old in good health and CMV-seronegative. The sequenced material came from PBMCs. This chain links TRBV27 with TRBJ2-3; possibly TRBD2 for D (6 bases). CDR3 residues: CASIVTSYGGDTQYF. CDR3 sequence (DNA): TGTGCCAGCATTGTTACTAGCTATGGAGGAGATACGCAGTATTTT.